These 25 T cell receptor beta chains came from one sample sequenced in a study of siplizumab effects on memory and regulatory T cells. Libraries were prepared by immunoSEQ multiplex PCR; TCRdb keeps only in-frame clonotypes and omits some of them. The table lists roughly 82,000 clones, roughly 86% of them singletons. Material for sequencing was Tregs sorted from blood. The source is a human donor in good health.

The J gene is TRBJ2-3, the V gene TRBV19; D remains ambiguous. The V gene lost 2 bases and the J gene lost 2 bases, with 14 bases spanning the gap. The CDR3 is 16 amino acids. Germline V gene lookup returns CDR1 LNHDA and CDR2 SQIVND (reference sequence). The CDR3 DNA is TGTGCCAGTAGTATACCGGGTAGAAAGCCCACAGATACGCAGTATTTT. It specifies CASSIPGRKPTDTQYF.

The genes are TRBV5-1 and TRBJ1-2; possibly TRBD1 for D (6 bases). The CDR3 loop spans 13 amino acids. Germline V gene sequence: CDR1 SGHRS, CDR2 YFSETQ. The germline V and J ends were trimmed by 4 bases and 3 bases, with 10 bases remaining between them. The CDR3 nucleotides read TGCGCCAGCAGCCCGAGGGGGGACTATGGCTACACCTTC. Encoded protein: CASSPRGDYGYTF.

This clone was recorded only once. The CDR3, as DNA: TGTGCCAGCAGCCAAGGGGAAGGCACCGGGGAGCTGTTTTTT. This encodes CASSQGEGTGELFF. This chain connects TRBV11-3 to TRBJ2-2; D is possibly TRBD1 (5 bases). The CDR3 contains 14 residues. Germline V lookup: CDR1 SGHNT, CDR2 YENEEA. V lost 5 bases, J lost 4 bases, and 11 bases lay in between.

This clone has a handful of counts. The chain uses TRBV27 and TRBJ2-3; the match to TRBD2 covers 10 bases. Germline CDR1 MNHEY, CDR2 SMNVEV (reference sequence). The length of the CDR3 is 16 residues. The junction had 7 bases not matched to a gene; V was cut back by 1 base and J by 6 bases. CDR3 sequence: CASSLFRTSGADTQYF. The CDR3 DNA is TGTGCCAGCAGTTTATTTCGAACTAGCGGGGCCGATACGCAGTATTTT.

This chain links TRBV20-1 with TRBJ2-1, with D unclear. The V end was cut by 3 bases, the J end by 8 bases, with 5 bases between. The CDR3 spans 10 residues. Germline lookup yields CDR1 DFQATT and CDR2 SNEGSKA (reference sequence). CDR3 sequence (DNA): TGCAGTGCTAGTGGGTATGAGCAGTTCTTC. Translating it yields CSASGYEQFF.

The genes are TRBV5-1 and TRBJ2-2, with 8 bases aligning to TRBD2. Germline-derived CDR1 and CDR2 are SGHRS and YFSETQ. V lost 7 bases and J lost 3; bases outside the gene matches: 8. The CDR3 loop spans 15 amino acids. The CDR3 DNA is TGCGCCAGCCGGTTAGCGGGGATGGACACCGGGGAGCTGTTTTTT. Its protein is CASRLAGMDTGELFF.

The chain has TRBV5-5 and TRBJ1-5; tentative D call: TRBD1 (5 bases). V was shortened by 2 bases and J by 2 bases, with 8 bases between the two germline ends. The CDR3 contains 14 residues. Looked up from germline, CDR1 is SGHKS and CDR2 is YYEKEE (reference sequence). The CDR3 DNA reads TGTGCCAGCAGCTTTCAAGGGGGCAATCAGCCCCAGCATTTT. Protein: CASSFQGGNQPQHF.

This chain connects TRBV6-5 to TRBJ2-2; D may be TRBD2 (6 bases). The germline V gene has CDR1 MNHEY and CDR2 SVGAGI. The V end was cut by 8 bases, the J end by 5 bases, with 12 bases between. The CDR3 consists of 13 residues. The DNA of the CDR3 is TGTGCCAGCTCACTAGCTACGACCGGGGAGCTGTTTTTT. Translated: CASSLATTGELFF.

This sequence joins TRBV4-2 and TRBJ2-6; D unresolved. V was clipped by 0 bases and J by 2 bases, with 11 bases between them. CDR1 is LGHNA and CDR2 is YNFKEQ in the germline V gene. The CDR3 length is 17 residues. CDR3 sequence (DNA): TGTGCCAGCAGCCAAGATCGGCGGACGGCTGGGGCCAACGTCCTGACTTTC. This gives the protein CASSQDRRTAGANVLTF.

The chain couples TRBV5-1 to TRBJ1-1, with D maybe TRBD1 (6 bases). The CDR3 covers 17 residues. V gave up 3 bases and J gave up 1 base, with 19 bases separating them. Germline CDR1 reads SGHRS; CDR2 reads YFSETQ. In DNA, the CDR3 is TGCGCCAGCAGCTCTAGCAAGATGACAGGCGCGAACACTGAAGCTTTCTTT. This encodes CASSSSKMTGANTEAFF.

This chain joins TRBV4-2 and TRBJ1-2; weak D call: TRBD1 (5 bases). V was trimmed by 0 bases and J by 4 bases, leaving 15 bases between them. The CDR3 has 16 amino acids. CDR1 and CDR2 from the germline V gene are LGHNA and YNFKEQ. CDR3 in amino acids: CASSQETGLGGYGYTF. The CDR3 coding sequence is TGTGCCAGCAGCCAAGAAACGGGACTGGGGGGCTATGGCTACACCTTC.

V and J are TRBV5-4 and TRBJ1-5, with no clear D. CDR3 length: 13 amino acids. From germline, CDR1 is SGHNT and CDR2 YYREEE (reference sequence). Deletions cut 0 bases from V and 6 bases from J, with 7 bases between. As DNA, the CDR3 is TGTGCCAGCAGCTTGGGGTTTGGTCAGCCCCAGCATTTT. Translated: CASSLGFGQPQHF.

This chain joins TRBV4-1 and TRBJ1-5; D call uncertain. The CDR3 length is 15 residues. V shed 5 bases and J shed 0 bases, with 11 bases lying between them. Germline V gives CDR1 MGHRA, CDR2 YSYEKL. This CDR3 is CASSFRRNSNQPQHF. Written as DNA, the CDR3 is TGCGCCAGCAGCTTTCGACGGAATAGCAATCAGCCCCAGCATTTT.

The chain uses TRBV5-1 and TRBJ1-4; 8 nucleotides align to TRBD1. CDR1 and CDR2 from the germline V gene are SGHRS and YFSETQ. Trimming cost V 8 bases and J 4 bases; bases outside gene matches: 4. The CDR3 runs 13 residues. The CDR3 DNA reads as TGCGCCAGTCGGACAGGGTTTAATGAAAAACTGTTTTTT. Translation: CASRTGFNEKLFF.

J is TRBJ1-5 and V is TRBV9; TRBD1 is a possible D gene (5 bases). This CDR3 spans 15 amino acids. V was shortened by 4 bases and J by 5 bases, with 16 bases between the two germline ends. Germline V gives CDR1 SGDLS, CDR2 YYNGEE. The CDR3 loop reads CASSPSGGWDQPQHF. In nucleotides, the CDR3 is TGTGCCAGCAGCCCGAGCGGGGGGTGGGATCAGCCCCAGCATTTT.

A remark on this clone: Germline is not matched at one junction end, which may reflect a read error. The CDR3 protein is CASSLGGVNEKLFF. The CDR3 nucleotides are TGTGCCAGCAGTTTAGGGGGTGTAAATGAAAAACTGTTTTTT. The chain has TRBV7-7 and TRBJ1-4; TRBD1 is a possible D gene (6 bases). The CDR3 sequence is 14 residues long. The germline V gene encodes CDR1 SSHAT and CDR2 FNYEAQ (reference sequence).

The chain has TRBV11-2 and TRBJ1-4; 8 positions match TRBD1. J gave up 8 bases and V 5 bases, and 4 bases lay outside the gene matches. Germline V gene sequence: CDR1 SGHAT, CDR2 FQNNGV. The CDR3 sequence is 13 residues long. In nucleotides, the CDR3 is TGTGCCAGCAGCCGGACAGGGTTGGAAAAACTGTTTTTT. Protein product: CASSRTGLEKLFF.

The rearrangement links TRBV6-5 to TRBJ1-1; a possible D gene is TRBD1 (5 bases). Germline values: CDR1 MNHEY, CDR2 SVGAGI. The length of the CDR3 is 13 residues. V was pared by 7 bases and J by 8 bases, with 17 bases between. The CDR3 coding sequence is TGTGCCAGCACAAGAAGCGGGGCTAGGGAAGCTTTCTTT. Its translation is CASTRSGAREAFF.

The chain is built from TRBV28 and TRBJ1-4; TRBD1 might be the D (5 bases). The CDR3 totals 15 residues. Germline V gives CDR1 MDHEN, CDR2 SYDVKM. V was cut by 2 bases and J by 4 bases, with 11 bases left in between. The CDR3 reads CASSLGGDLNEKLFF. The DNA for the CDR3 is TGTGCCAGCAGTTTAGGGGGGGATCTTAATGAAAAACTGTTTTTT.

The gene calls are TRBV6-5 and TRBJ2-5, with TRBD2 matching 9 bases. Germline-derived CDR1 and CDR2 are MNHEY and SVGAGI. The CDR3 sequence is 15 residues long. Trimming at V came to 0 bases and at J to 5 bases, leaving 4 bases not matched to a gene. The CDR3 region is CASSYSSLAGETQYF. As DNA, the CDR3 is TGTGCCAGCAGTTACTCCTCGCTAGCGGGGGAGACCCAGTACTTC.

This chain connects TRBV6-6 to TRBJ2-3; weak D call: TRBD1 (6 bases). The V end lost 5 bases, the J end lost 2 bases, and 14 bases lay between the germline ends. The CDR3 contains 15 residues. Germline loops: CDR1 MNHNY, CDR2 SVGAGI (reference sequence). In nucleotides, the CDR3 is TGTGCCAGCAGTCGCCGGGACATCTACACAGATACGCAGTATTTT. It specifies CASSRRDIYTDTQYF.

The V call is TRBV5-6, the J call TRBJ2-7; D is possibly TRBD1 (6 bases). Deletions cut 1 base from V and 1 base from J, with 9 bases between. Germline CDR1 reads SGHDT; CDR2 reads YYEEEE. The length of the CDR3 is 14 residues. The CDR3 sequence is CASSLLGHSYEQYF. CDR3 coding DNA: TGTGCCAGCAGCTTGTTGGGACATTCCTACGAGCAGTACTTC.

This clone has only one observation. V is TRBV18 and J is TRBJ1-2; D is unclear. This CDR3 region has 12 residues. In germline, CDR1 is KGHSH, CDR2 LQKENI. The V end was cut by 2 bases, the J end by 4 bases, with 5 bases between. The CDR3 reads CASSPAGYGYTF. The CDR3 DNA is TGTGCCAGCTCACCAGCCGGCTATGGCTACACCTTC.

The V call is TRBV7-3, the J call TRBJ1-4; 7 bases match TRBD1. The J segment lost 8 bases and the V segment lost 3 bases, leaving 9 bases of the junction unmatched. The CDR3 extends over 15 amino acids. CDR1 is SGHTA, CDR2 FQGTGA, per germline. The CDR3 loop reads CASSFVGTAVEKLFF. For the CDR3, the DNA is TGTGCCAGCAGCTTCGTCGGGACAGCCGTCGAAAAACTGTTTTTT.

The chain recombines TRBV25-1 with TRBJ2-3; 14 nucleotides align to TRBD2. CDR1 and CDR2 from the germline V gene are MGHDK and SYGVNS. There are 14 residues in the CDR3. J lost 7 bases, V lost 8 bases, and 5 bases had no gene match. The CDR3 spells CASRTSGGPHTQYF. Here the CDR3 DNA reads TGTGCCAGCCGGACTAGCGGGGGGCCGCATACGCAGTATTTT.